The 5 T cell receptor beta chains below were found in one sample sequenced in a study of T cell responses to AZD1222 COVID-19 vaccine. Some clones are missing from TCRdb's copy, which holds only in-frame ones; the method was immunoSEQ multiplex PCR. The sample lists 140,000 or so clones; over 75% were seen once. Sample: peripheral blood, taken on day 0 of AZD1222 vaccination. These TCRs come from an adult in good health.

V and J are TRBV27 and TRBJ1-2; weak D call: TRBD1 (6 bases). Germline values: CDR1 MNHEY, CDR2 SMNVEV (reference sequence). The V end was cut by 5 bases, the J end by 4 bases, with 17 bases between. The CDR3 is 15 amino acids. CDR3 in amino acids: CASSRNMGGSYGYTF. DNA for the CDR3: TGTGCCAGCAGTCGGAACATGGGGGGCAGCTATGGCTACACCTTC.

The V call is TRBV10-1, the J call TRBJ1-1; possible D gene TRBD1, 6 bases. The germline CDR1 and CDR2 sequences are WNHNN and SYGVQD (reference sequence). V lost 3 bases and J lost 1, with 12 bases in between. The CDR3 covers 15 residues. The chain's CDR3 is CASSDQRTANTEAFF. The CDR3 nucleotides read TGCGCCAGCAGTGATCAAAGGACAGCGAACACTGAAGCTTTCTTT.

The chain employs TRBV14 and TRBJ2-7; D remains ambiguous. This CDR3 contains 11 residues. Germline V gene data show CDR1 as SGHDN and CDR2 as FVKESK. V lost 5 bases to trimming and J lost 2 bases, with 4 bases between them. Here the CDR3 DNA reads TGTGCCAGCAGCTACGCCTACGAGCAGTACTTC. It specifies CASSYAYEQYF.

This clone was seen once. The chain joins TRBV7-9 to TRBJ2-1; D not resolved. The CDR3 sequence is 14 residues long. Between the trimmed V and J ends, which lost 1 base and 0 bases, there was a span of 4 bases. Germline V gives CDR1 SEHNR, CDR2 FQNEAQ (reference sequence). The chain's CDR3 is CASSLGSSYNEQFF. CDR3 sequence (DNA): TGTGCCAGCAGCTTAGGTAGCTCCTACAATGAGCAGTTCTTC.

This chain joins TRBV19 and TRBJ2-7, with TRBD1 matching 7 bases. The CDR3 is made up of 16 amino acids. Germline trimming cut 5 bases from V and 0 bases from J; bases unmatched to any gene: 10. Germline CDR1 reads LNHDA; CDR2 reads SQIVND (reference sequence). CDR3 amino acids: CASSASNRGDSYEQYF. The CDR3 DNA is TGTGCCAGTAGTGCATCTAACAGGGGAGACTCCTACGAGCAGTACTTC.